The clone carrying this TCR beta chain has only one observation. Its antigen remains unknown. This record comes from a study of T cell responses to AZD1222 COVID-19 vaccine. Study background: Analysis merged second doses at about 4 or about 12 weeks. Study-wide results and caveats: The breadth and depth of Spike-specific TCRs increased once two AZD1222 doses had been given. The donor group comprised mostly white British people and more females; the analysis possibly underestimated clonal diversity.

Using immunoSEQ multiplex PCR, the repertoire was profiled, and TCRdb retains in-frame clones only, with some absent. The repertoire includes 100,000 to 150,000 clones, 88% of them detected once, and 4% to 5.5% sits in the top ten. CDR1 and CDR2 from the germline V gene are SGHNT and YENEEA. CDR3 length: 15 residues. V was pared by 1 base and J by 2 bases, with 3 bases of the junction left unmatched. This specimen was peripheral blood, taken on day 0 of AZD1222 vaccination. The sequence derives from an adult in good health. The chain is built from TRBV11-3 and TRBJ2-7, with 9 bases lining up with TRBD1. CDR3 DNA: TGTGCCAGCAGCTTAGTGACAGGGGGTACCTACGAGCAGTACTTC. It codes for CASSLVTGGTYEQYF.